This T cell receptor beta chain was recovered during a study of shared clonotypes between healthy human individuals. Sequencing was performed with immunoSEQ multiplex PCR; in TCRdb, only in-frame clones are kept and a portion is missing. The sample holds some 1.4 million clones, roughly 96% seen once. Germline CDR1 SGHDT, CDR2 YYEEEE. The junction had 5 bases not matched to a gene; V was cut back by 1 base and J by 3 bases. The CDR3 has 17 amino acids. The sequencing input was naive CD4+ T cells sorted from blood. The subset was: CD45RA+ positively selected. This chain joins TRBV5-6 and TRBJ2-1; 12 nucleotides agree with TRBD2. The TCR sequence derives from a man aged 25-40 years in good health. CDR3 DNA: TGTGCCAGCAGCTTGTGGACTAGCGGGAAAAACTACAATGAGCAGTTCTTC. The encoded protein is CASSLWTSGKNYNEQFF.